The 8 T cell receptor beta chains below come from one sample, sequenced in a study of blood T cell repertoires in COVID-19. Method: immunoSEQ multiplex PCR; TCRdb's copy keeps in-frame clones and lacks some. The table lists 250,000 to 350,000 clones, 89% of them singletons. Source material: peripheral blood. These TCRs come from a woman in her 40s who had recovered from COVID-19.

CDR3 nucleotides: TGTGCCACCAGCAGGACTAGCGGAGACAATGAGCAGTTCTTC. It encodes CATSRTSGDNEQFF. V gene TRBV15 combines with J gene TRBJ2-1; 9 bases line up with TRBD2. CDR1 and CDR2 from the germline V gene are LNHNV and YYDKDF (reference sequence). With V trimmed by 3 bases and J by 5 bases, 2 bases remained unmatched. CDR3 size: 14 residues.

The V call is TRBV14, the J call TRBJ2-7, with 11 bases matching TRBD2. This CDR3 comprises 16 residues. The J segment lost 2 bases and the V segment lost 4 bases, leaving 7 bases of the junction unmatched. Germline V CDR1 and CDR2: SGHDN, FVKESK. This CDR3 is CASSPKLAGVAYEQYF. The CDR3 coding sequence is TGTGCCAGCAGCCCAAAACTAGCGGGAGTTGCCTACGAGCAGTACTTC. Full variable domain (outside the CDR3, taken from reference TRBV14 and TRBJ2-7): EAGVTQFPSHSVIEKGQTVTLRCDPISGHDNLYWYRRVMGKEIKFLLHFVKESKQDESGMPNNRFLAERTGGTYSTLKVQPAELEDSGVYFCASSPKLAGVAYEQYFGPGTRLTVT.

The chain links TRBV19 to TRBJ2-5, with 8 bases aligning to TRBD2. Trimming took 9 bases from V and 10 from J; bases not matched to a gene: 13. Per the germline V gene, CDR1 is LNHDA and CDR2 is SQIVND (reference sequence). The CDR3 extends over 13 amino acids. For the CDR3, the DNA is TGTGCCAGCAAACTCGACGGGAGGGGGAACCAGTACTTC. Translation: CASKLDGRGNQYF. Using reference TRBV19 and TRBJ2-5 for the parts outside the CDR3, the full variable domain is DGGITQSPKYLFRKEGQNVTLSCEQNLNHDAMYWYRQDPGQGLRLIYYSQIVNDFQKGDIAEGYSVSREKKESFPLTVTSAQKNPTAFYLCASKLDGRGNQYFGPGTRLLVL.

The chain is built from TRBV4-1 and TRBJ1-4; TRBD1 matches at 8 bases. CDR3 length equals 15 residues. Looked up from germline, CDR1 is MGHRA and CDR2 is YSYEKL. The V segment lost 1 base and the J segment 5 bases; nucleotides outside the gene matches: 3. DNA of the CDR3: TGCGCCAGCAGCCAAGGGGGGACAGGAAATGAAAAACTGTTTTTT. Its protein product is CASSQGGTGNEKLFF.

This clone has just a few counts. This chain links TRBV4-2 with TRBJ2-7, with 7 bases identical to TRBD2. Germline values: CDR1 LGHNA, CDR2 YNFKEQ. Trimming cost V 0 bases and J 3 bases; bases outside gene matches: 5. The CDR3 totals 15 residues. CDR3 DNA sequence: TGTGCCAGCAGCCAAGATCCCGCTAGCGGCTACGAGCAGTACTTC. Protein sequence: CASSQDPASGYEQYF.

The J gene is TRBJ1-1, the V gene TRBV4-1; D is undetermined. Germline lookup yields CDR1 MGHRA and CDR2 YSYEKL. The CDR3 sequence is 15 residues long. Between the trimmed V and J ends, which lost 0 bases and 0 bases, there was a span of 8 bases. CDR3 protein: CASSQEPGVNTEAFF. Here the CDR3 DNA reads TGCGCCAGCAGCCAAGAGCCCGGGGTGAACACTGAAGCTTTCTTT.

This clone was counted only a few times. V usage is TRBV7-2 and J usage is TRBJ2-2; 7 nucleotides match TRBD2. CDR3 size: 16 residues. CDR1 SGHTA and CDR2 FQGNSA come from the germline V gene. J gave up 4 bases and V 6 bases, and 11 bases lay outside the gene matches. The chain's CDR3 is CASSSRPGTITGELFF. The CDR3 DNA reads as TGTGCCAGCAGTTCCCGTCCCGGGACTATCACCGGGGAGCTGTTTTTT.

This clone was detected many times. V and J are TRBV4-1 and TRBJ2-7; TRBD1 agrees at 8 bases. Per germline, CDR1 MGHRA and CDR2 YSYEKL. CDR3 length: 15 amino acids. The V and J ends lost 4 bases and 3 bases, in that order; junction bases with no gene match: 8. The CDR3 loop reads CASSRGGTGFYEQYF. The CDR3 nucleotides are TGCGCCAGCAGCCGTGGGGGGACAGGATTCTACGAGCAGTACTTC.